This T cell receptor beta chain was observed in a study of T cell clonotyping in hematopoietic cell transplantation. Time point: recipient sample about 28 days before transplant, after cytoreduction. Whole-study results and caveats: Higher Inverse Simpson Index values in graft donor and pretransplant recipient predicted broader posttransplant TCR diversity. Few recipient clonotypes overlapped donors; over 95% were de novo at given depth. Pathologically expanded recipient clonotypes increased progressively from day 30 to day 180 as diversity fell.

For this clone: Its target is not known.

The V gene's germline CDR1 is PRHDT and CDR2 FYEKMQ (reference sequence). Trimming cost V 5 bases and J 4 bases; bases outside gene matches: 10. There are 16 residues in the CDR3. The repertoire was sequenced with immunoSEQ multiplex PCR; TCRdb's copy has only in-frame clones and lacks some. The sample shows roughly 30,000 clones, under 90% of them seen only once. The source material was peripheral blood mononuclear cells, sampled before stem cell transplant. The chain carries TRBV13 and TRBJ2-1, with 8 bases that match TRBD2. The receptor was isolated from a man aged 35 to 55 with acute myeloid leukemia. Some clones in this sample may be carry-over from other donors' samples. The CDR3 DNA sequence: TGTGCCAGCAGCCCCCCTAATAGCGGGGTATACAATGAGCAGTTCTTC. Its translation is CASSPPNSGVYNEQFF.